The rows below give T cell receptor beta chains drawn from one sample of a study of T cell changes during pregnancy in multiple sclerosis. This table comes from immunoSEQ multiplex PCR, and its TCRdb copy is limited to in-frame clones, with some not included. In the table there are about 68,000 clones, roughly nine tenths of which are singletons. The sample in question was peripheral blood, obtained in the second trimester of pregnancy. The receptors originated from a female donor in good health, enrolled as a control in a pregnancy study. CDR3s include the opening cysteine and the closing phenylalanine or tryptophan. D genes are given only for firm matches. A row's size may be missing; if present it is once, few, many or a size class.

j_gene,v_gene,d_gene,abundance,CDR3nt,CDR3aa
TRBJ2-2,TRBV28,.,.,TGTGCCAGCAGGAACGCCGGGACAAAGAACACCGGGGAGCTGTTTTTT,CASRNAGTKNTGELFF
TRBJ2-1,TRBV6-5,.,.,TGTGCCAGCAGTTACTCGCGAGATGAGCAGTTCTTC,CASSYSRDEQFF
TRBJ1-5,TRBV6-1,.,.,TGTGCCAGCAGTGTCGAAGGGGGTGGCAATCAGCCCCAGCATTTT,CASSVEGGGNQPQHF
TRBJ1-1,TRBV7-2,TRBD1,.,TGTGCCAGCAGCTTAGGCAAGATCGGGACAGGGGGTTTTGAAGCTTTCTTT,CASSLGKIGTGGFEAFF
TRBJ2-1,TRBV5-1,TRBD1,.,TGCGCCAGCAGCGGGGACAGAGAGAGCTCCTACAATGAGCAGTTCTTC,CASSGDRESSYNEQFF
TRBJ1-1,TRBV7-3,.,few,TGTGCCAGCAGCTACAGAGCGAACACTGAAGCTTTCTTT,CASSYRANTEAFF
TRBJ1-5,TRBV27,.,once,TGTGCCAGCAGTCCGTCACCAGCAGCGGGCTGGGGCAATCAGCCCCAGCATTTT,CASSPSPAAGWGNQPQHF
TRBJ2-2,TRBV4-1,.,.,TGCGCCAGCAGCCAAGATGTAGGGGCAAGCACCGGGGAGCTGTTTTTT,CASSQDVGASTGELFF
TRBJ2-7,TRBV9,.,.,TGTGCCAGCAGCGTAGGAGGGAGCTCCTACGAGCAGTACTTC,CASSVGGSSYEQYF
TRBJ2-3,TRBV5-4,.,few,TGTGCCAGCAGCCTACTGGCGACGGGGGCAGATACGCAGTATTTT,CASSLLATGADTQYF
TRBJ1-1,TRBV5-1,.,.,TGCGCCAGCAGCTTGGCTCTAGGGGTCGACACTGAAGCTTTCTTT,CASSLALGVDTEAFF